Listed below are T cell receptor beta chains from one sample, sequenced in a study of cytomegalovirus exposure and HLA in healthy donors. Using immunoSEQ multiplex PCR, the repertoire was profiled, and TCRdb retains in-frame clones only, with some absent. The sample table includes about 110,000 clones. The sequencing input was PBMCs. Every receptor here comes from a man in his fifties or sixties in good health and CMV-seronegative. Both conserved end residues are part of each CDR3. A D gene is named only where the DNA matches it firmly.

j_call v_call d_call cdr3_aa cdr3_nt
TRBJ2-5 TRBV5-1 - CASSPGTSLGETQYF TGCGCCAGCAGCCCGGGTACCTCTCTCGGGGAGACCCAGTACTTC
TRBJ1-1 TRBV7-9 - CASSLYGGNTEAFF TGTGCCAGCAGCTTATACGGGGGGAACACTGAAGCTTTCTTT
TRBJ1-1 TRBV7-9 - CASSPGVHTEAFF TGTGCCAGCAGCCCAGGGGTCCACACTGAAGCTTTCTTT
TRBJ2-6 TRBV5-4 - CASSLDRSSGANVLTF TGTGCCAGCAGCTTGGACAGAAGCTCTGGGGCCAACGTCCTGACTTTC
TRBJ2-7 TRBV14 - CASSPGQGGYEQYF TGTGCCAGCAGCCCTGGGCAGGGGGGCTACGAGCAGTACTTC
TRBJ2-3 TRBV14 TRBD2 CASSQAPGGGPGQYF TGTGCCAGCAGCCAAGCCCCGGGGGGAGGGCCGGGGCAGTATTTT
TRBJ1-1 TRBV28 - CASSLGTGSTEAFF TGTGCCAGCAGTTTAGGAACAGGGAGCACTGAAGCTTTCTTT
TRBJ1-1 TRBV7-9 - CASSLIAPAAGAFF TGTGCCAGCAGCTTGATCGCCCCAGCGGCTGGAGCTTTCTTT
TRBJ1-5 TRBV19 TRBD1 CASSNRGNQPQHF TGTGCCAGTAGTAACAGGGGAAATCAGCCCCAGCATTTT
TRBJ2-7 TRBV4-1 TRBD2 CASSRMASGGGEQYF TGCGCCAGCAGCCGGATGGCTAGCGGGGGCGGCGAGCAGTACTTC
TRBJ1-1 TRBV29-1 - CSVSTGNTEAFF TGCAGCGTCAGCACAGGGAACACTGAAGCTTTCTTT
TRBJ1-4 TRBV30 - CAWSGGFSEKLFF TGTGCCTGGAGTGGCGGATTTTCCGAAAAACTGTTTTTT
TRBJ2-7 TRBV7-2 - CASSLIARSYEQYF TGTGCCAGCAGCTTAATAGCAAGGAGCTACGAGCAGTACTTC
TRBJ1-4 TRBV10-3 - CATAGASATNEKLFF TGTGCCACAGCAGGGGCTAGTGCAACTAATGAAAAACTGTTTTTT
TRBJ2-3 TRBV29-1 TRBD2 CSVEAAGGQIVF TGCAGCGTTGAAGCGGCGGGAGGCCAAATTGTCTTT
TRBJ2-7 TRBV19 - CASKRGPEFYEQYF TGTGCCAGTAAACGAGGGCCGGAATTTTACGAGCAGTACTTC
TRBJ2-7 TRBV5-1 - CASSLASGVAYEQYF TGCGCCAGCAGCTTGGCCTCAGGGGTGGCCTACGAGCAGTACTTC
TRBJ2-3 TRBV15 - CATSRDRGTDTQYF TGTGCCACCAGCAGAGATCGCGGTACAGATACGCAGTATTTT
TRBJ1-1 TRBV29-1 - CSVRVTGSPRRNTEAFF TGCAGCGTTCGAGTTACCGGGTCCCCGAGGAGGAACACTGAAGCTTTCTTT
TRBJ2-2 TRBV9 - CASSVGPGSPTGELFF TGTGCCAGCAGCGTAGGCCCGGGATCCCCAACCGGGGAGCTGTTTTTT
TRBJ2-1 TRBV7-2 - CASSLQVRGEQFF TGTGCCAGCAGCCTCCAAGTAAGGGGCGAGCAGTTCTTC
TRBJ1-5 TRBV12-5 TRBD1 CASGFSGQGYQPQHF TGTGCTAGTGGTTTTTCGGGACAGGGCTATCAGCCCCAGCATTTT
TRBJ1-2 TRBV2 - CASNPGAGGYTF TGTGCCAGCAATCCAGGGGCTGGCGGCTACACCTTC
TRBJ1-2 TRBV9 - CASRARDGYTF TGTGCCAGCAGAGCCCGGGATGGCTACACCTTC
TRBJ2-1 TRBV7-3 - CASSLQTDNEQFF TGTGCCAGCAGCTTACAGACAGACAATGAGCAGTTCTTC
TRBJ2-7 TRBV7-9 - CASSLTGGSATYEQYF TGTGCCAGCAGCTTGACAGGAGGTTCGGCAACCTACGAGCAGTACTTC
TRBJ1-2 TRBV15 TRBD1 CATSRPGQGADYGYTF TGTGCCACCAGCAGGCCGGGACAGGGGGCTGACTATGGCTACACCTTC
TRBJ1-4 TRBV7-2 - CASSPETSNEKLFF TGTGCCAGCAGCCCCGAGACTAGTAATGAAAAACTGTTTTTT
TRBJ1-1 TRBV6-5 TRBD1 CASTTTGITEAFF TGTGCCAGCACCACGACAGGGATCACTGAAGCTTTCTTT
TRBJ1-3 TRBV9 - CASSVGGLPSGNTIYF TGTGCCAGCAGCGTAGGGGGACTGCCCTCTGGAAACACCATATATTTT
TRBJ2-5 TRBV4-2 - CASSQVGVLKGQETQYF TGTGCCAGCAGCCAAGTCGGGGTTTTAAAGGGCCAAGAGACCCAGTACTTC
TRBJ2-1 TRBV5-1 TRBD1 CASGQGGYNEQFF TGCGCCAGTGGACAGGGGGGTTACAATGAGCAGTTCTTC
TRBJ1-1 TRBV6-1 TRBD1 CASSDDRVGGGRAFF TGTGCCAGCAGTGACGACAGGGTAGGAGGGGGGCGAGCTTTCTTT
TRBJ1-1 TRBV28 - CASSSPRRQTPNTEAFF TGTGCCAGCAGCTCCCCCCGGAGGCAGACACCGAACACTGAAGCTTTCTTT
TRBJ2-2 TRBV27 - CASNRGGGTVTGELFF TGTGCCAGCAACAGAGGTGGGGGGACGGTCACCGGGGAGCTGTTTTTT
TRBJ2-5 TRBV11-3 TRBD1 CASSPRTGAETQYF TGTGCCAGCAGCCCAAGGACAGGGGCAGAGACCCAGTACTTC
TRBJ2-1 TRBV7-2 TRBD2 CASSPSGTLLFF TGTGCCAGCAGCCCAAGCGGGACCCTTCTGTTCTTC
TRBJ2-3 TRBV27 - CASSLYRGTDTQYF TGTGCCAGCAGTTTGTACAGGGGCACAGATACGCAGTATTTT
TRBJ1-1 TRBV4-1 TRBD1 CASSQGRTGLNTEAFF TGCGCCAGCAGCCAAGGTAGGACAGGGCTGAACACTGAAGCTTTCTTT
TRBJ1-2 TRBV6-1 - CASSEGRFYGYTF TGTGCCAGCAGTGAAGGGCGGTTCTATGGCTACACCTTC
TRBJ2-1 TRBV18 TRBD1 CASATVAGTGADNEQFF TGTGCCAGCGCGACGGTAGCCGGGACAGGGGCCGACAATGAGCAGTTCTTC
TRBJ2-7 TRBV4-3 TRBD2 CASSQGLAGVGWEQYF TGCGCCAGCAGCCAGGGACTAGCGGGAGTAGGTTGGGAGCAGTACTTC
TRBJ2-7 TRBV6-1 TRBD2 CASSVTSGGFSYEQYF TGTGCCAGCAGTGTCACTAGCGGGGGGTTCTCCTACGAGCAGTACTTC
TRBJ1-1 TRBV7-2 TRBD1 CASSFTIPGQMNTEAFF TGTGCCAGCAGCTTCACTATCCCGGGACAGATGAACACTGAAGCTTTCTTT
TRBJ1-3 TRBV9 - CASSGPSGNTIYF TGTGCCAGCAGCGGGCCTTCTGGAAACACCATATATTTT
TRBJ2-1 TRBV6-6 - CASSSQTSSYNEQFF TGTGCCAGCAGTTCTCAGACTAGCTCCTACAATGAGCAGTTCTTC
TRBJ2-7 TRBV2 TRBD1 CASIRTGGDEQYF TGTGCCAGCATTCGGACAGGGGGGGACGAGCAGTACTTC
TRBJ1-6 TRBV6-1 TRBD1 CASSRAGGGSPLHF TGTGCCAGCAGTCGGGCAGGGGGTGGATCACCCCTCCACTTT
TRBJ2-7 TRBV27 TRBD1 CASSPWTGHYEQYF TGTGCCAGCAGTCCATGGACAGGGCACTACGAGCAGTACTTC
TRBJ2-3 TRBV27 - CASTGVHTQYF TGTGCCAGCACGGGGGTTCATACGCAGTATTTT
TRBJ1-2 TRBV11-3 - CASSLSIGDGYTF TGTGCCAGCAGCTTAAGCATAGGGGATGGCTACACCTTC
TRBJ1-1 TRBV7-9 - CASSLATGEAFF TGTGCCAGCAGCTTAGCGACGGGTGAAGCTTTCTTT
TRBJ1-2 TRBV5-1 - CASSTGGLLSDYGYTF TGCGCCAGCAGCACCGGAGGTCTCTTAAGCGACTATGGCTACACCTTC
TRBJ2-1 TRBV7-2 TRBD2 CASSPTSHEQFF TGTGCCAGCAGCCCGACTAGCCATGAGCAGTTCTTC
TRBJ1-4 TRBV7-2 - CASSSESLRGLFF TGTGCCAGCAGCTCTGAGAGTCTCCGGGGACTGTTTTTT
TRBJ2-1 TRBV18 - CASSHTPRDYEQFF TGTGCCAGCTCACACACACCTAGGGACTATGAGCAGTTCTTC
TRBJ1-5 TRBV6-5 - CASRGQINQPQHF TGTGCCAGCAGAGGACAAATAAATCAGCCCCAGCATTTT
TRBJ1-1 TRBV4-3 - CASSQNAGAGIGGTEAFF TGCGCCAGCAGCCAAAATGCAGGAGCAGGAATAGGGGGCACTGAAGCTTTCTTT
TRBJ1-1 TRBV11-3 TRBD1 CASSWTGENTEAFF TGTGCCAGCAGCTGGACAGGGGAGAACACTGAAGCTTTCTTT